Reported below is one T cell receptor beta chain. This specimen belongs to a study of blood T cell repertoires in COVID-19. Produced via immunoSEQ multiplex PCR; TCRdb's table is partial and in-frame only. Of 85,000 to 110,000 clones listed, over 70% were seen once; the top ten hold over 10%. CDR1 and CDR2 from the germline V gene are MDHEN and SYDVKM. Trimming left V 4 bases short and J 0 bases short, with 12 bases between. CDR3 length equals 15 residues. The source material was peripheral blood. The clonotype comes from a human donor in a cohort sampled during active or convalescent COVID-19. This chain connects TRBV28 to TRBJ1-2, with no clear D. The CDR3: CASSSPRRANYGYTF. In DNA form, the CDR3 reads TGTGCCAGCAGTTCCCCTAGGAGGGCTAACTATGGCTACACCTTC.